This TCR beta chain was found in a study of T-cell reconstitution after alpha-beta-depleted transplantation in children. Trimming cost V 6 bases and J 0 bases, with 15 bases left between them. The germline CDR1 and CDR2 sequences are SGHTA and FQGNSA. The CDR3 sequence is 15 residues long. Unique molecular identifiers were used to barcode this TCRbeta library. MiXCR, run by TCRdb on the PCR reads, gives a single entry per CDR3 protein. This sample carries about 610,000 distinct CDR3 sequences, over 9.5% of them seen once, and the ten largest clones take roughly 4%. The origin of this receptor is a human donor who donated a stem cell graft to a child with acute myeloid leukemia. The chain employs TRBV7-2 and TRBJ2-7, with a tentative D call TRBD2 (5 bases). The starting material was PBMCs from the stem cell graft donor, obtained from the stem cell graft. CDR3 sequence (DNA): TGTGCCAGCAGTTCCTGGGTGGGGAGCTCCTACGAGCAGTACTTC. Amino acids: CASSSWVGSSYEQYF.